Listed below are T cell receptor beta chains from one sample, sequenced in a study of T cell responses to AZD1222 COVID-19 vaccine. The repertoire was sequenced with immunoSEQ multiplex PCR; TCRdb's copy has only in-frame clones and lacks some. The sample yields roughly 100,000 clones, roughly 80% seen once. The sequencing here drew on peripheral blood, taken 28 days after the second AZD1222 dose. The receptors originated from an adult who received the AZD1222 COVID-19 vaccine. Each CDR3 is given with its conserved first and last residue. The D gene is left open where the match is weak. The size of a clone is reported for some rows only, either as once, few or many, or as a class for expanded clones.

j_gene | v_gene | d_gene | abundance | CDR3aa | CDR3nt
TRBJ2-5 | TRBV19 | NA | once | CASSRRSGQYQETQYF | TGTGCCAGTTCCCGGCGGAGCGGCCAGTACCAAGAGACCCAGTACTTC
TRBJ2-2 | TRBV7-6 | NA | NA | CASSLNQGLNTGELFF | TGTGCCAGCAGCTTAAATCAGGGGCTCAACACCGGGGAGCTGTTTTTT
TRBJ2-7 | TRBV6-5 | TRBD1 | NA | CASSSRQGISYEQYF | TGTGCCAGCAGTTCTCGACAGGGAATTTCCTACGAGCAGTACTTC
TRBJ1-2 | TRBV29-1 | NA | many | CSAENVQNF | TGCAGCGCAGAGAATGTCCAAAACTTC
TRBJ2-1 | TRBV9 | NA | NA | CASSAPLVNEQFF | TGTGCCAGCAGCGCCCCACTGGTCAATGAGCAGTTCTTC
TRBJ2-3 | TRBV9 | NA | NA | CASSALNTDTQYF | TGTGCCAGCAGCGCCTTAAATACAGATACGCAGTATTTT
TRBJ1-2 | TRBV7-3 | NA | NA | CASSPGTEGGYTF | TGTGCCAGCAGCCCTGGCACGGAGGGTGGCTACACCTTC
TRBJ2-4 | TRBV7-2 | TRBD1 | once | CASSLIGQGGNIQYF | TGTGCCAGCTCCCTAATCGGACAGGGTGGGAACATTCAGTACTTC
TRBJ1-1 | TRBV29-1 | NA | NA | CSVRYAGSEAFF | TGCAGCGTTCGGTACGCCGGGAGTGAAGCTTTCTTT
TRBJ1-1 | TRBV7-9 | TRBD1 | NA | CASSPRVGQGNTEAFF | TGTGCCAGCAGCCCCCGAGTGGGACAGGGGAACACTGAAGCTTTCTTT
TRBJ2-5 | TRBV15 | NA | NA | CATSRDLIKTNLPGVFGTQYF | TGTGCCACCAGCAGAGATCTCATTAAGACTAACTTACCGGGAGTTTTTGGGACCCAGTACTTC
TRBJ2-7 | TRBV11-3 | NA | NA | CASSRGPYEQYF | TGTGCCAGCAGCCGGGGCCCCTACGAGCAGTACTTC
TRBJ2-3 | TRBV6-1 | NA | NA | CASSERWDTQYF | TGTGCCAGCAGTGAAAGATGGGATACGCAGTATTTT
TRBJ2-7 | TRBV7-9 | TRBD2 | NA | CASSARSGGTYEQYF | TGTGCCAGCAGCGCAAGGAGCGGGGGGACCTACGAGCAGTACTTC
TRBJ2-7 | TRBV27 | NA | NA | CASSPTLGPTNEQYF | TGTGCCAGCAGTCCAACCTTAGGGCCAACTAACGAGCAGTACTTC
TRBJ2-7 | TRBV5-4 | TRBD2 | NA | CASSYGSGSGGTYEQYF | TGTGCCAGCAGCTATGGTAGCGGGAGTGGGGGCACCTACGAGCAGTACTTC
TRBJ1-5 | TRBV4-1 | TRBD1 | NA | CASSQRELTGVNQPQHF | TGCGCCAGCAGCCAGCGGGAACTAACAGGGGTCAATCAGCCCCAGCATTTT